This TCR beta chain was captured by sequencing in a study of CD8 T cells in ankylosing spondylitis. Researchers built TCR beta libraries using quantitative 5'-RACE with molecular barcodes. A single record per CDR3 protein comes from TCRdb applying MiXCR to the 5' RACE reads. The repertoire has about 340,000 distinct CDR3 sequences, 7.5% to 9% of them found once; the top ten carry more than 12%. Regarding the study as a whole: Several highly homologous variants formed a TCR beta motif that appeared characteristic of ankylosing spondylitis blood.

Concerning this clonotype: Its specificity is unknown.

The sequenced sample consisted of blood, either unsorted or a sorted T cell fraction (not recorded which). This clonotype was obtained from a male donor with ankylosing spondylitis.

The CDR3 protein is CASSPTGHEQYF. The DNA of the CDR3 is TGCGCCAGCAGCCCAACCGGGCACGAGCAGTACTTC. The chain uses TRBV4-3 and TRBJ2-7; D gene uncertain. Germline CDR1 reads LGHNA; CDR2 reads YSLEER. Between the trimmed V and J ends, which lost 4 bases and 5 bases, there was a span of 9 bases. The CDR3 consists of 12 residues.